This paragraph covers one T cell receptor beta chain sequence. Under the authors' procedure: Reference gene primer amplification yielded estimated nucleated cell counts. Only in-frame clones appear in the TCRdb table, and some are missing; sequencing was by immunoSEQ multiplex PCR. D and trimming were read from the DNA, whereas the V and J calls and clone size are those reported in that table. The table records some 390,000 clones, around nine tenths of them present only once. This sample was taken from a study of blood T cell repertoires in COVID-19. Study as a whole: The United States, Italy and Spain supplied acute and convalescent COVID-19 samples.

Enrollees, about 18 to 95 years old, lived in 20 to 25 US areas. Self-reported history from a screening survey and questionnaire set each donor's cohort. This CDR3 contains 14 residues. Germline CDR1 reads LNHNV; CDR2 reads YYDKDF (reference sequence). With 5 bases clipped from V and 1 base from J, the junction kept 4 bases outside the gene matches. This chain joins TRBV15 and TRBJ2-7; TRBD1 aligns across 8 bases. The sequence was collected from a woman in her 30s who had recovered from COVID-19. Sequencing used PBMCs or T cells enriched from blood (not recorded which). In nucleotides, the CDR3 is TGTGCCACCAGCGGGGACAGGAATTCCTACGAGCAGTACTTC. It specifies CATSGDRNSYEQYF. Full variable domain (missing parts from reference TRBV15 and TRBJ2-7): DAMVIQNPRYQVTQFGKPVTLSCSQTLNHNVMYWYQQKSSQAPKLLFHYYDKDFNNEADTPDNFQSRRPNTSFCFLDIRSPGLGDTAMYLCATSGDRNSYEQYFGPGTRLTVT.